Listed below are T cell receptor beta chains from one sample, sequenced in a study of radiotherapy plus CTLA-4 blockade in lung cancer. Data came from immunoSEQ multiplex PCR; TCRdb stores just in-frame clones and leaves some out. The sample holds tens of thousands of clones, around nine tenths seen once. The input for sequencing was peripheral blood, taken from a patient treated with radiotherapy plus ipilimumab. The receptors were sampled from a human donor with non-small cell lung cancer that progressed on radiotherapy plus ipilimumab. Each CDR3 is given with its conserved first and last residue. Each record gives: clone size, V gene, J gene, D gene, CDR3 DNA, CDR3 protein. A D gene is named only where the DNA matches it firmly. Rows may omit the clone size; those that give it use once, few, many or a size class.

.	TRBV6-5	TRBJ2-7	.	TGTGCCAGCAGTTACTCGATCAACAGGGCGGGCGAGCAGTACTTC	CASSYSINRAGEQYF
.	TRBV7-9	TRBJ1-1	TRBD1	TGTGCCAGCAGCTTATCCCCCCCACAGGGGGAAGCTTTCTTT	CASSLSPPQGEAFF
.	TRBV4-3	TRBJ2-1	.	TGCGCCAGCAGCCAAGTAACAGGGTATGAGCAGTTCTTC	CASSQVTGYEQFF
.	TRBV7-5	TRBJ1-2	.	TGTGCCAGAAGCTTCCTTAACTATGGCTACACCTTC	CARSFLNYGYTF
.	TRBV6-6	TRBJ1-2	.	TGTGCCAGCAGTTCCGCACACTCTAACTATGGCTACACCTTC	CASSSAHSNYGYTF
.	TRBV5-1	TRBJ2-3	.	TGCGCCAGCAGCCACGGGGGTACGCAGTATTTT	CASSHGGTQYF
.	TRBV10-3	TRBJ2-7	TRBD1	TGTGCCATGAAGGGGGCGTTGGGAGACGCCTACGAGCAGTACTTC	CAMKGALGDAYEQYF
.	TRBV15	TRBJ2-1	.	TGTGCCACCAGCAGAGATTCCCTCATTAAGGGCCTCGGGAAGTTCTTC	CATSRDSLIKGLGKFF
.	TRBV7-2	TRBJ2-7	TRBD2	TGTGCCAGCAGCCGACAGGCTAGCGGGGGTCAACCCTACGAGCAGTACTTC	CASSRQASGGQPYEQYF
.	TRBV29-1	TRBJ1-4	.	TGCAGCGTTCCTGACCAGGACGGACCGACTGAAAAACTGTTTTTT	CSVPDQDGPTEKLFF
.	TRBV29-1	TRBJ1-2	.	TGCAGCGTATTGGACGAAGCTAACTATGGCTACACCTTC	CSVLDEANYGYTF
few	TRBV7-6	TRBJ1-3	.	TGTGCCAGCAGCTTAGGCTCTAGGGGTCCTGGAAACACCATATATTTT	CASSLGSRGPGNTIYF
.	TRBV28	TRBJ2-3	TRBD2	TGTGCCAGCAGTGGGCCGGGACTAGCGGGGACAGATACGCAGTATTTT	CASSGPGLAGTDTQYF
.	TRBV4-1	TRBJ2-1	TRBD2	TGCGCCAGCAGCCAACTCCTTCTAGCGGGGGGAACGAGCTCCTACAATGAGCAGTTCTTC	CASSQLLLAGGTSSYNEQFF
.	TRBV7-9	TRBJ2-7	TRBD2	TGTGCCAGCAGCTTAATAGGAAGCGGGAGTGGGTACGAGCAGTACTTC	CASSLIGSGSGYEQYF
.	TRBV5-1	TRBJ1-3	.	TGCGCCAGCAGCTTGGACCTCTCTGGAAACACCATATATTTT	CASSLDLSGNTIYF
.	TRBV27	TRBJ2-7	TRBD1	TGTGCCAGCACCCTCTCAGGGGGCCCTCCGGGGGAGCAGTACTTC	CASTLSGGPPGEQYF
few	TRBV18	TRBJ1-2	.	TGTGCCAGCTCACCAGCCCAGGACTATGGCTACACCTTC	CASSPAQDYGYTF
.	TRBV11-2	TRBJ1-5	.	TGTGCCAGCAGCTCAAGTAGGGATCAGCCCCAGCATTTT	CASSSSRDQPQHF
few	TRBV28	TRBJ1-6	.	TGTGCCAGCAGTCCGTCGGTGAGGTTGGTGTCACCCCTCCACTTT	CASSPSVRLVSPLHF
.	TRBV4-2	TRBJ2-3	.	TGTGCCAGCAGCCAAGGTGGCGGGATAACCGTTGGGGGCACAGATACGCAGTATTTT	CASSQGGGITVGGTDTQYF
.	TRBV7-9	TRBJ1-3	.	TGTGCCAGCAGTTTGGACGGCTCTGGAAACACCATATATTTT	CASSLDGSGNTIYF